One sample yielded the 6 T cell receptor beta chains listed below, sequenced in a study of post-analysis software for immune sequencing data. General observations from the study: Five TRBV segments, including TRBV5-6, TRBV5-1 and TRBV20-1, were more frequent in patients than controls.

Incorporated into the TCR beta cDNA libraries were unique molecular identifiers, which served to reduce PCR and sequencing biases. Each CDR3 protein is one row after TCRdb ran MiXCR on the PCR reads. The sample records some 890,000 distinct CDR3 sequences, roughly 58% being singletons. These TCRs' antigens remain unknown. The sample consisted of blood. Receptors were obtained from a girl aged 10-17 years with multiple sclerosis.

This clonotype turned up a few times. This chain links TRBV5-1 with TRBJ2-7; D possibly matches TRBD1 or TRBD2 (6 bases each). This CDR3 region has 15 residues. Germline CDR1 and CDR2: SGHRS and YFSETQ. Between the trimmed V and J ends, which lost 0 bases and 3 bases, there was a span of 13 bases. CDR3 loop: CASSLAVGGGYEQYF. The CDR3 region has the DNA TGCGCCAGCAGCTTGGCTGTAGGGGGAGGCTACGAGCAGTACTTC.

V is TRBV4-1 and J is TRBJ2-5, with D unresolved. The J call may be wrong; the DNA end is better matched by TRBJ2-4. The CDR3 covers 16 residues. Germline CDR1 reads MGHRA; CDR2 reads YSYEKL. CDR3: CASSQAVQIAKNIQYF. The CDR3 nucleotides are TGCGCCAGCAGCCAAGCAGTCCAGATAGCCAAAAACATTCAGTACTTC.

This rearrangement joins TRBV7-3 to TRBJ2-1; maybe TRBD2 (5 bases). The V and J ends lost 1 base and 8 bases respectively, with 9 bases between them. The CDR3 covers 13 residues. Germline V CDR1 and CDR2: SGHTA, FQGTGA. In DNA form, the CDR3 reads TGTGCCAGCAGCTTAAACCCCGGGGATGAGCAGTTCTTC. It is translated as CASSLNPGDEQFF.

This clonotype was detected a few times. Here the CDR3 DNA reads TGCAGCGTTGAATCGTCTAGCGGGGGCACAGATACGCAGTATTTT. It codes for CSVESSSGGTDTQYF. The chain carries TRBV29-1 and TRBJ2-3, with 9 bases matching TRBD2. Germline V gene data show CDR1 as SQVTM and CDR2 as ANQGSEA. V shed 2 bases and J 1 base; nucleotides not matched to a gene: 4. The CDR3 is 15 residues long.

Here the CDR3 DNA reads TGTGCCAGCAGCTCACCCCCGACTAGAAATGAGCAGTTCTTC. This sequence encodes CASSSPPTRNEQFF. The chain carries TRBV7-2 and TRBJ2-1; D possibly corresponds to TRBD2 (6 bases). Per germline, CDR1 SGHTA and CDR2 FQGNSA. V lost 4 bases and J lost 7, with 14 bases in between. The CDR3 consists of 14 residues. Drawing the rest from reference TRBV7-2 and TRBJ2-1, the complete variable domain is GAGVSQSPSNKVTEKGKDVELRCDPISGHTALYWYRQSLGQGLEFLIYFQGNSAPDKSGLPSDRFSAERTGGSVSTLTIQRTQQEDSAVYLCASSSPPTRNEQFFGPGTRLTVL.

J is TRBJ2-5 and V is TRBV2; the D is unclear. The CDR3 is made up of 14 amino acids. Germline CDR1 reads SNHLY; CDR2 reads FYNNEI. Trimming took off 1 base at V and 2 bases at J, with 8 bases between the two ends. The DNA for the CDR3 is TGTGCCAGCAGTGAAGTGTCGGTTCAAGAGACCCAGTACTTC. Protein: CASSEVSVQETQYF.